This TCR beta chain derives from a study of early T cells in non-severe SARS-CoV-2 infection. Study summary: The study sequenced bulk RNA from unsorted whole blood, with chains unpaired.

Whole-study findings and limits: Anti-spike CD8 responses were favored in VDJdb matching, and private and CD4 specificities were missed.

Germline CDR1 SGDLS, CDR2 YYNGEE. V was clipped by 1 base and J by 6 bases; unmatched bases: 6. The CDR3 has 16 residues. This clonotype was seen a few times. Its antigen is unknown. The protocol attached unique molecular identifiers to individual cDNA molecules. TCRdb recomputed calls from the 5' RACE reads with MiXCR, one row per CDR3 protein. The sample lists tens of thousands of distinct CDR3 sequences, about 12% occurring once. This sequence originates from an adult who was a healthcare worker with PCR-confirmed SARS-CoV-2 infection or an uninfected control (not recorded which). The sample was whole blood. This rearrangement joins TRBV9 to TRBJ1-4; 10 bases map to TRBD1. The CDR3 spells CASSVSDRGQDEKLFF. The CDR3 DNA sequence: TGTGCCAGCAGCGTAAGTGACAGGGGGCAAGATGAAAAACTGTTTTTT.